This TCR beta chain was profiled in a study of T cells in Graves' hyperthyroidism and ophthalmopathy (dated by TCRdb to between 2019 and 2020). About the investigation overall: A discovery cohort of about a hundred patients, 43 with Graves' ophthalmopathy and roughly 59 with stable Graves' hyperthyroidism, was used to find distinguishing TCR V-J signatures. An independent validation cohort of 18 to 20 hyperthyroidism patients and 17 patients who later progressed to ophthalmopathy tested prospective prediction of ophthalmopathy. The approximately 100 discovery patients were randomly divided into training and test sets at a 7:3 ratio. In addition, the study compared T-cell repertoires in thyroid tissue and in blood from over 5 Graves' hyperthyroidism patients. Once sampling was done, hyperthyroidism patients were given methimazole at a starting dose of 30 mg daily, whereas ophthalmopathy patients were given high-dose intravenous methylprednisolone. According to the paper, TCR Vbeta CDR3 sequencing was carried out on about 140 peripheral blood samples, which came from approximately 41 ophthalmopathy, 75 to 80 hyperthyroidism and approximately 17 progressor patients. Beyond this particular receptor, the publication reports: Ophthalmopathy was separated from stable hyperthyroidism by a 13 V-J signature model, with around 88% sensitivity and 81% to 83% specificity obtained in cross-validation and 80%/75% obtained in testing. In validation, the model predicted progression to ophthalmopathy a median of roughly 6.2 months before onset, with about 64% sensitivity and 72.22% specificity. Sample size was not statistically predetermined, and investigators were not blinded to group allocation. Most expanded thyroid clonotypes (frequency above 0.001) were also found in blood, which suggests that blood repertoires may mirror thyroid immune responses.

Exclusion was applied to patients with uncontrolled infections, other autoimmune diseases, pregnancy or lactation. Diagnoses relied on clinical symptoms, serum thyroxine and TRAb, thyroid ultrasound and orbital computed tomography. Total RNA was extracted using Trizol reagent, and RNA quality was assessed on an Agilent 2100 Bioanalyzer. The TCR beta CDR3 regions were amplified from the RNA transcripts. A first-round RT-PCR of the TCR CDR3 used the HTBI primer set with the Qiagen OneStep RT-PCR kit. Libraries were constructed in a second round of multiplex PCR, after which size selection and purification were carried out. Sequencing of the libraries was done on an Illumina HiSeq2000 using paired-end 100 bp reads. The authors processed their data as follows. SOAPnuke was used to process the raw data, with reads discarded if the reads contained adapters or uncalled bases, had a mean Phred below 15, or lacked an exact constant-primer or identifier match. High-quality paired reads were merged using COPE v1.2.5, and each unique nucleotide sequence was defined as a clonotype. MiTCR v1.1 was used to align clonotypes to the IMGT TRBV, TRBD and TRBJ reference segments. The analysis included only V-J combinations with a frequency above 0.0001, which together covered approximately 99% of the repertoires. The TCS score was defined as F50 (clonal expansion) divided by E x V (chaos), with BLOSUM62-based TCRdist calculated between CDR3 peptides within each V-J. Welch's t-statistics and random forest reduced around 510 V-J features to 13, which were used in a naive Bayes classifier (R e1071). The Morisita-Horn index was used to measure how similar the thyroid and blood repertoires were. TCRdb reprocessing: public reads trimmed at Q25 with fastp, clones called with MiXCR, in-frame beta chains kept. Rows with a matching CDR3 protein are joined into one entry that keeps the most common DNA and genes. What appears here as the V and J calls and clone size reflects TCRdb's work, not the paper's. For this sample the table gives approximately 700,000 distinct CDR3 sequences, of which just under 45% were detected only once. The ten largest clonotypes hold 6.5% to 9% of the sample.

In regard to this clonotype: This clone's antigen is unknown. No much larger clone exists at a distance of one base, and base qualities are not known.

There are 17 amino acids in the CDR3, from cysteine to phenylalanine inclusive. Of all the DNA, just the CDR3 is kept, 51 bases in frame from base 1. The trim is 0 bases for V and 3 bases for J, with a gap of 13 bases between the germline ends. The CDR1 and CDR2 encoded by the germline V gene are KGHDR and SFDVKD. Source material: peripheral blood or thyroid tissue (not recorded which). The chain was built from TRBV24-1 and TRBJ2-2, and TRBD2 may be the D gene, going by 6 matching bases. This TCR was sampled from an adult man with Graves' disease, either hyperthyroidism or ophthalmopathy (not recorded which). The DNA sequence is as follows: TGTGCCACCAGTGATTTGAGAAAGGGACTCGACACCGGGGAGCTGTTTTTT. This codes for CATSDLRKGLDTGELFF.